The 23 T cell receptor beta chains in this list originate from one sample, sequenced in a study of OX40 agonist ivuxolimab in advanced cancers. The protocol was immunoSEQ multiplex PCR, while the TCRdb copy is restricted to in-frame clones and leaves out a portion. The sample carries 65,000 to 80,000 clones, roughly 93% recorded once. The specimen comprised CD4+ or CD8+ T cells sorted from blood, sampled in a trial of the OX40 agonist ivuxolimab. These receptors were collected from an adult with an advanced solid tumor such as melanoma, head and neck, liver or kidney cancer.

This clone has just a few counts. The V call is TRBV20-1, the J call TRBJ1-1, with D possibly matching TRBD1 (6 bases). The germline V gene encodes CDR1 DFQATT and CDR2 SNEGSKA (reference sequence). The CDR3 loop spans 10 amino acids. The V end lost 5 bases, the J end lost 9 bases, and 10 bases lay between the germline ends. The CDR3 spells CSAPGGKAFF. In DNA, the CDR3 is TGCAGTGCTCCCGGGGGCAAAGCTTTCTTT.

This rearrangement joins TRBV27 to TRBJ2-1; D unclear. The ends were cut back, 4 bases at V and 2 bases at J, with 9 bases in the middle. Germline CDR1 and CDR2: MNHEY and SMNVEV (reference sequence). The CDR3 has 14 amino acids. The CDR3 here is CASSSGGPYNEQFF. CDR3 sequence (DNA): TGTGCCAGCAGTTCTGGTGGCCCCTACAATGAGCAGTTCTTC.

The chain is built from TRBV19 and TRBJ1-5; D unclear. Germline V gene sequence: CDR1 LNHDA, CDR2 SQIVND (reference sequence). V dropped 4 bases and J dropped 3 bases, with 10 bases sitting between them. The CDR3 sequence is 14 residues long. The DNA for the CDR3 is TGTGCCAGTAGTAACAGTCCCTCCAATCAGCCCCAGCATTTT. It translates to CASSNSPSNQPQHF.

This clone was observed once. The chain links TRBV4-3 to TRBJ2-2, with TRBD2 matching over 9 bases. The ends lost 3 bases at V and 4 bases at J; junction bases unmatched: 3. CDR1 is LGHNA and CDR2 is YSLEER in the germline V gene. CDR3 size: 15 residues. The DNA of the CDR3 is TGCGCCAGCAGCCACCCGACTAGCGGCACCGGGGAGCTGTTTTTT. This gives the protein CASSHPTSGTGELFF.

The chain couples TRBV6-6 to TRBJ1-5; weak D call: TRBD1 (5 bases). The CDR3 runs to 14 residues. CDR1 is MNHNY and CDR2 is SVGAGI in the germline V gene (reference sequence). The V end lost 2 bases, the J end lost 4 bases, and 9 bases lay between the germline ends. DNA of the CDR3: TGTGCCAGCAGTTACGGGGGGGGAAATCAGCCCCAGCATTTT. It encodes CASSYGGGNQPQHF.

This clone is a singleton in its sample. The chain links TRBV27 to TRBJ2-2; TRBD1 or TRBD2 may be the D gene (6 bases each). Looked up from germline, CDR1 is MNHEY and CDR2 is SMNVEV (reference sequence). This CDR3 has 15 residues. Trimming took 5 bases from V and 7 from J, leaving 17 bases between them. The CDR3 loop reads CASSTLSGAGGELFF. The CDR3 DNA reads as TGTGCCAGCAGTACCCTTTCGGGGGCGGGCGGGGAGCTGTTTTTT.

This clone has a single count. The rearrangement links TRBV28 to TRBJ2-1; 13 bases are shared with TRBD2. Trimming at V came to 6 bases and at J to 9 bases, leaving 11 bases not matched to a gene. The CDR3 loop spans 16 amino acids. The germline V gene has CDR1 MDHEN and CDR2 SYDVKM. CDR3 residues: CASRPELAGGPGEQFF. DNA of the CDR3: TGTGCCAGCAGACCCGAACTAGCGGGGGGGCCGGGTGAGCAGTTCTTC.

This clone was found once. This chain uses TRBV7-8 with TRBJ2-1, with a possible D match to TRBD1 (5 bases). CDR1 SGHVS and CDR2 FQNEAQ come from the germline V gene. Between the trimmed V and J ends, which lost 0 bases and 8 bases, there was a span of 14 bases. The CDR3 covers 15 residues. The CDR3 bases are TGTGCCAGCAGCTTAGCGCTCAGCAGGGCCTATGAGCAGTTCTTC. As protein: CASSLALSRAYEQFF.

This rearrangement joins TRBV27 to TRBJ1-2, with D perhaps TRBD1 (5 bases). V was trimmed by 3 bases and J by 4 bases, leaving 18 bases between them. The CDR3 has 16 residues. In germline, CDR1 is MNHEY, CDR2 SMNVEV (reference sequence). The chain's CDR3 is CASSFIQAPNPYGYTF. The CDR3 region has the DNA TGTGCCAGCAGTTTCATACAGGCGCCGAATCCCTATGGCTACACCTTC.

The chain couples TRBV27 to TRBJ1-5, with D uncertain. This CDR3 is 13 amino acids long. Trimming took 6 bases from V and 0 from J, leaving 6 bases between them. Germline CDR1 is MNHEY and CDR2 is SMNVEV (reference sequence). The CDR3 coding sequence is TGTGCCAGCAGCCCCGGTAGCAATCAGCCCCAGCATTTT. Its protein product is CASSPGSNQPQHF.

The gene calls are TRBV5-6 and TRBJ2-1; TRBD2 might be the D (6 bases). V was pared by 0 bases and J by 10 bases, with 11 bases between. Germline lookup yields CDR1 SGHDT and CDR2 YYEEEE. The CDR3 totals 13 residues. CDR3 sequence reads: CASSLVEGNEQFF. Written as DNA, the CDR3 is TGTGCCAGCAGCTTGGTGGAGGGGAACGAGCAGTTCTTC.

The chain combines TRBV7-9 with TRBJ2-2, with D perhaps TRBD2 (6 bases). V was cut by 1 base and J by 4 bases, with 19 bases left in between. Germline V gene data show CDR1 as SEHNR and CDR2 as FQNEAQ (reference sequence). CDR3 length: 18 amino acids. CDR3 residues: CASSLGSVTGEGTGELFF. In nucleotides, the CDR3 is TGTGCCAGCAGCTTAGGGTCAGTGACGGGAGAGGGCACCGGGGAGCTGTTTTTT.

This clone was observed a single time. The V gene is TRBV29-1, the J gene TRBJ1-2; D is unresolved. Germline V gene sequence: CDR1 SQVTM, CDR2 ANQGSEA. The CDR3 extends over 13 amino acids. The V end lost 3 bases, the J end lost 0 bases, and 8 bases lay between the germline ends. This CDR3 is CSVEFLANYGYTF. DNA for the CDR3: TGCAGCGTTGAGTTCCTAGCTAACTATGGCTACACCTTC. Variable domain in full (rest from reference TRBV29-1 and TRBJ1-2): SAVISQKPSRDICQRGTSLTIQCQVDSQVTMMFWYRQQPGQSLTLIATANQGSEATYESGFVIDKFPISRPNLTFSTLTVSNMSPEDSSIYLCSVEFLANYGYTFGSGTRLTVV.

The V and J genes are TRBV6-1 and TRBJ2-5; 11 nucleotides agree with TRBD1. V was pared by 8 bases and J by 4 bases, with 3 bases of the junction left unmatched. The CDR3 length is 13 residues. The germline V gene encodes CDR1 MNHNS and CDR2 SASEGT. The CDR3 spells CASRTGGRETQYF. CDR3 DNA sequence: TGTGCCAGCCGGACAGGGGGCCGAGAGACCCAGTACTTC.

This clone was found once. The chain is built from TRBV6-1 and TRBJ2-1, with D possibly being TRBD1 (6 bases). The CDR3 covers 15 residues. Trimming left V 10 bases short and J 3 bases short, with 19 bases between. Per the germline V gene, CDR1 is MNHNS and CDR2 is SASEGT. DNA for the CDR3: TGTGCCACCCTACAGGGTAGAAACTACTACAATGAGCAGTTCTTC. It yields the protein CATLQGRNYYNEQFF.

V is TRBV4-2 and J is TRBJ2-5, with D perhaps TRBD1 (6 bases). From germline, CDR1 is LGHNA and CDR2 YNFKEQ. The CDR3 length is 16 residues. Trimming cost V 5 bases and J 10 bases, with 26 bases left between them. The DNA of the CDR3 is TGTGCCAGCAGCGGGACCCCGGGACACCCCCAAGGGGACCAGTACTTC. This translates into CASSGTPGHPQGDQYF.

The rearrangement joins TRBV5-5 to TRBJ2-1, with 9 bases matching TRBD1. The V gene's germline CDR1 is SGHKS and CDR2 YYEKEE (reference sequence). The CDR3 contains 12 residues. Trimming cost V 4 bases and J 7 bases; bases outside gene matches: 0. The CDR3 spells CASSGTGNEQFF. DNA of the CDR3: TGTGCCAGCAGCGGGACAGGGAATGAGCAGTTCTTC.

The rearrangement joins TRBV27 to TRBJ1-3; TRBD1 might be the D (6 bases). CDR3 size: 13 residues. V lost 5 bases, J lost 9 bases, and 14 bases lay in between. The germline gives CDR1 MNHEY, CDR2 SMNVEV (reference sequence). DNA for the CDR3: TGTGCCAGCAGTCGCGGACAGACGGGCACCATATATTTT. Encoded protein: CASSRGQTGTIYF.

The chain carries TRBV7-6 and TRBJ2-5, with D perhaps matching TRBD2 (6 bases). Germline CDR1 and CDR2: SGHVS and FNYEAQ. Between the trimmed V and J ends, which lost 8 bases and 1 base, there was a span of 11 bases. CDR3 length: 13 amino acids. Here the CDR3 reads CASRRGGQETQYF. The CDR3 DNA reads TGTGCCAGCCGGAGGGGAGGCCAAGAGACCCAGTACTTC.

The chain is built from TRBV6-5 and TRBJ2-1; TRBD1 aligns across 12 bases. Looked up from germline, CDR1 is MNHEY and CDR2 is SVGAGI. There are 15 residues in the CDR3. J gave up 6 bases and V 5 bases, and 5 bases lay outside the gene matches. The CDR3 spells CASSPGTGGPNEQFF. The CDR3 nucleotides are TGTGCCAGCAGTCCAGGGACAGGGGGCCCCAATGAGCAGTTCTTC.

The chain links TRBV5-6 to TRBJ1-3; TRBD1 matches 7 bases. Germline V gives CDR1 SGHDT, CDR2 YYEEEE. With 4 bases clipped from V and 1 base from J, the junction kept 5 bases outside the gene matches. CDR3 length equals 15 residues. CDR3 sequence reads: CASSATGASGNTIYF. CDR3 bases: TGTGCCAGCAGCGCTACAGGGGCTTCTGGAAACACCATATATTTT.

The CDR3 nucleotides are TGTGCCAGCAGCTGGGGGACTAGGGCAAGCGAGCAGTACTTC. Protein sequence: CASSWGTRASEQYF. The chain combines TRBV5-8 with TRBJ2-7, with TRBD2 matching 8 bases. The CDR3 sequence is 14 residues long. J was trimmed by 6 bases and V by 3 bases; bases with no gene match: 8. Germline loops: CDR1 SGHTS, CDR2 YDEGEE.

This clone came up a few times. V usage is TRBV27 and J usage is TRBJ1-5; D gene ambiguous. The germline CDR1 and CDR2 sequences are MNHEY and SMNVEV (reference sequence). This CDR3 comprises 13 residues. V shed 3 bases and J shed 5 bases, with 8 bases lying between them. This CDR3 is CASSFSPDQPQHF. Here the CDR3 DNA reads TGTGCCAGCAGTTTTTCGCCCGATCAGCCCCAGCATTTT.